A single TCR beta chain is shown here with its context. Its cognate antigen is unknown. This sample is drawn from a study of T cell responses to AZD1222 COVID-19 vaccine. Study-wide points: Baseline seropositivity characterized only six AZD1222 recipients.

TCRdb keeps only in-frame clones here, not all; method: immunoSEQ multiplex PCR. The repertoire holds approximately 150,000 clones, around 89% seen once, with 3.5% to 4.5% in the top ten. With 5 bases clipped from V and 6 bases from J, the junction kept 7 bases outside the gene matches. This CDR3 is built from 14 residues. Germline-derived CDR1 and CDR2 are LNHDA and SQIVND (reference sequence). The sequence was collected from an adult who received the MenACWY meningococcal vaccine as a control. The material sequenced was peripheral blood, taken 28 days after the second dose of the MenACWY control vaccine. V usage is TRBV19 and J usage is TRBJ2-7, with TRBD2 matching over 10 bases. Written as DNA, the CDR3 is TGTGCCAGTAGTCTCAGCGGGAGGGAGGGCGAGCAGTACTTC. Translation: CASSLSGREGEQYF.